This paragraph covers one T cell receptor (beta chain) sequence. This record comes from a study of T-cell memory formation after mild COVID-19. TCRdb fed the 5' RACE reads into MiXCR, producing one record per CDR3 protein. The repertoire holds under 150,000 distinct CDR3 sequences, with 15% to 20% as singletons. Germline loops: CDR1 MNHEY, CDR2 SVGEGT. Between the trimmed V and J ends, which lost 2 bases and 0 bases, there was a span of 7 bases. CDR3 size: 14 residues. The sequence came from an adult woman who had mild COVID-19 (a few samples of this study predate the infection). Cell type and time point are not known. This rearrangement joins TRBV6-2 or TRBV6-3 to TRBJ1-1; D not resolved. Sample: PBMCs or a T cell subset sorted from them (not recorded which). CDR3 region: CASSYQALNTEAFF. The CDR3 bases are TGTGCCAGCAGTTACCAAGCCTTGAACACTGAAGCTTTCTTT.